The entry below describes one T cell receptor beta chain. This record comes from a study of CD4 and CD8 cells across lung adenocarcinoma regions. Localized lung adenocarcinoma, a non-small cell lung cancer, affected the donors. This CDR3 has 15 amino acids. The germline V and J ends were trimmed by 0 bases and 5 bases, with 13 bases remaining between them. Germline CDR1 reads MNHNS; CDR2 reads SASEGT. From the PCR reads, TCRdb called clonotypes with MiXCR, one entry per CDR3 protein. The sample has 23,000 or so distinct CDR3 sequences; 53% are singletons. The chain has TRBV6-1 and TRBJ2-5; D may be TRBD1 or TRBD2 (5 bases each). Sequencing used CD8+ T cells from the center of a lung tumor. The source of this sequence is a male donor with lung adenocarcinoma. The CD4 and CD8 labels of this study may be unreliable. CDR3 sequence reads: CASSEANPGPETQYF. CDR3 DNA sequence: TGTGCCAGCAGTGAAGCGAACCCGGGGCCTGAGACCCAGTACTTC.